The clone carrying this TCR beta chain has a single count. The antigen is unknown. This record belongs to a study of CD4 T cells in relation to SARS-CoV-2 and coronaviruses. Whole-study findings and limits: Compared with monoreactive clones, crossreactive clones showed significantly weaker SARS-CoV-2 expansion. In roughly 60% of donors, memory CD4+ clonotypes crossrecognized SARS-CoV-2 and at least one common cold coronavirus spike.

CD4+ T cells from unexposed donors were obtained before the COVID-19 pandemic (2011-2018). Naive and memory CD4+ T cells came from enriched cryopreserved PBMCs. Trimming removed 4 bases from V and 0 bases from J, with 8 bases in between. In germline, CDR1 is KGHDR, CDR2 SFDVKD. CDR3 size: 15 residues. Uncultured naive and memory CD4+ T cells supplied DNA for deep TCR-beta sequencing. Measured with immunoSEQ multiplex PCR; TCRdb has only the in-frame clones, and not every one. Of tens of thousands of clones in the sample, approximately 93% were seen once. The sample consisted of naive CD4+ T cells from PBMCs. Stated subset: naive CD4+ T cells isolated by negative enrichment. The rearrangement uses TRBV24-1 and TRBJ2-2; D gene uncertain. This clonotype was sampled from a human donor in good health. The CDR3 spells CATSEVDANTGELFF. CDR3 in DNA: TGTGCCACCAGTGAGGTCGATGCGAACACCGGGGAGCTGTTTTTT.